These 25 T cell receptor beta chains originate from one sample sequenced in a study of cytomegalovirus exposure and HLA in healthy donors. Primers: 60 Vbeta forward and 13 Jbeta reverse. Method: immunoSEQ multiplex PCR; TCRdb's copy keeps in-frame clones and lacks some. This table lists some 75,000 clones. Sequencing input: PBMCs. The origin of the receptors is a man in his forties in good health and CMV-seronegative.

The chain couples TRBV19 to TRBJ1-2; TRBD1 matches 7 bases. The CDR3 loop spans 15 amino acids. Germline V gene sequence: CDR1 LNHDA, CDR2 SQIVND (reference sequence). With 5 bases clipped from V and 0 bases from J, the junction kept 6 bases outside the gene matches. In DNA form, the CDR3 reads TGTGCCAGTAGTTCCATCGGGACAGCTAACTATGGCTACACCTTC. This codes for CASSSIGTANYGYTF.

The chain combines TRBV7-9 with TRBJ2-3, with 10 bases identical to TRBD2. Germline CDR1 SEHNR, CDR2 FQNEAQ (reference sequence). CDR3 length: 17 residues. The V segment lost 1 base and the J segment 4 bases; nucleotides outside the gene matches: 8. The CDR3 loop is CASSLGSPSGGSDTQYF. CDR3 bases: TGTGCCAGCAGCTTAGGTTCTCCTAGCGGGGGCTCAGATACGCAGTATTTT.

This sequence joins TRBV5-1 and TRBJ2-2, with 7 bases lining up with TRBD2. CDR3 size: 18 residues. The V and J ends lost 0 bases and 0 bases, in that order; junction bases with no gene match: 8. CDR1 SGHRS and CDR2 YFSETQ come from the germline V gene. CDR3 nucleotide sequence: TGCGCCAGCAGCTTGGCAAGCGGGGTCAACACGAACACCGGGGAGCTGTTTTTT. It yields the protein CASSLASGVNTNTGELFF.

The chain couples TRBV19 to TRBJ1-6; no clear D. Germline assignment: CDR1 LNHDA and CDR2 SQIVND (reference sequence). With 5 bases removed from V and 2 bases from J, the gap between germline ends came to 7 bases. The CDR3 is 14 residues long. The CDR3 bases are TGTGCCAGTAGTCCCCGGGCCTATAATTCACCCCTCCACTTT. It specifies CASSPRAYNSPLHF. The full variable domain, its missing parts supplied by reference TRBV19 and TRBJ1-6, is DGGITQSPKYLFRKEGQNVTLSCEQNLNHDAMYWYRQDPGQGLRLIYYSQIVNDFQKGDIAEGYSVSREKKESFPLTVTSAQKNPTAFYLCASSPRAYNSPLHFGNGTRLTVT.

CDR3 nucleotide sequence: TGTGCCAGCAGCTTATGGTACTCAACAGATACGCAGTATTTT. Amino acids: CASSLWYSTDTQYF. The rearrangement links TRBV7-8 to TRBJ2-3, with D unresolved. Germline V gene lookup returns CDR1 SGHVS and CDR2 FQNEAQ. V dropped 2 bases and J dropped 3 bases, with 9 bases sitting between them. This CDR3 region has 14 residues.

The chain joins TRBV10-3 to TRBJ1-5; the D gene is possibly TRBD1 (6 bases). This CDR3 is 14 amino acids long. Germline assignment: CDR1 ENHRY and CDR2 SYGVKD. Trimming left V 0 bases short and J 6 bases short, with 9 bases between. The CDR3 coding sequence is TGTGCCATCAGTGAGTCGAAAGGGGGTCAGCCCCAGCATTTT. It yields the protein CAISESKGGQPQHF.

The gene calls are TRBV7-2 and TRBJ2-7; D might be TRBD1 (6 bases). Trimming left V 5 bases short and J 4 bases short, with 15 bases between. The CDR3 totals 14 residues. Germline V gene data show CDR1 as SGHTA and CDR2 as FQGNSA. CDR3 in DNA: TGTGCCAGCAGCACTCAGACAGGAGTATACGAGCAGTACTTC. This sequence encodes CASSTQTGVYEQYF.

The chain couples TRBV7-2 to TRBJ1-2; no reliable D call. Per germline, CDR1 SGHTA and CDR2 FQGNSA. The CDR3 sequence is 14 residues long. V dropped 5 bases and J dropped 0 bases, with 10 bases sitting between them. The CDR3 is CASSLLTANYGYTF. DNA for the CDR3: TGTGCCAGCAGCCTCTTAACAGCTAACTATGGCTACACCTTC.

The V call is TRBV19, the J call TRBJ2-2; the match to TRBD1 covers 7 bases. Per the germline V gene, CDR1 is LNHDA and CDR2 is SQIVND (reference sequence). The V segment lost 4 bases and the J segment 7 bases; nucleotides outside the gene matches: 9. The CDR3 covers 15 residues. As DNA, the CDR3 is TGTGCCAGTAGTACGAGACAGGGTTTAGGCGGGGAGCTGTTTTTT. Translation gives CASSTRQGLGGELFF.

V gene TRBV6-1 combines with J gene TRBJ2-7, with 8 bases matching TRBD2. V lost 7 bases to trimming and J lost 4 bases; unmatched junction nucleotides: 9. This CDR3 is 14 amino acids long. Per germline, CDR1 MNHNS and CDR2 SASEGT. This CDR3 reads CASNPRGGRYEQYF. CDR3 coding DNA: TGTGCCAGCAATCCACGGGGGGGCAGATACGAGCAGTACTTC.

The rearrangement uses TRBV4-2 and TRBJ2-1; D not certain. Between the trimmed V and J ends, which lost 2 bases and 4 bases, there was a span of 12 bases. The germline gives CDR1 LGHNA, CDR2 YNFKEQ. The CDR3 loop spans 15 amino acids. CDR3 residues: CASSQSYPTYNEQFF. The CDR3 DNA sequence: TGTGCCAGCAGCCAATCGTATCCCACATACAATGAGCAGTTCTTC.

The rearrangement joins TRBV5-1 to TRBJ2-2; 8 bases align to TRBD1. CDR1 is SGHRS, CDR2 YFSETQ, per germline. V lost 4 bases, J lost 1 base, and 0 bases stayed unmatched. This CDR3 contains 14 residues. The CDR3 loop reads CASSGTGNTGELFF. CDR3 coding DNA: TGCGCCAGCAGCGGGACAGGGAACACCGGGGAGCTGTTTTTT.

The rearrangement uses TRBV7-2 and TRBJ1-2; D gene unclear. CDR3 length: 15 amino acids. Germline CDR1 and CDR2: SGHTA and FQGNSA. Trimming removed 5 bases at V and 4 bases at J, with 17 bases between. The CDR3 sequence: CASSQDAGFAYGYTF. CDR3 coding DNA: TGTGCCAGCAGCCAAGACGCGGGTTTTGCCTATGGCTACACCTTC.

The rearrangement uses TRBV7-9 and TRBJ2-7, with a weak D call TRBD1 (5 bases). Germline-derived CDR1 and CDR2 are SEHNR and FQNEAQ (reference sequence). V was clipped by 3 bases and J by 3 bases, with 9 bases between them. This CDR3 region has 13 residues. DNA of the CDR3: TGTGCCAGCAGCTTCGGACACCACTACGAGCAGTACTTC. Protein product: CASSFGHHYEQYF.

The rearrangement links TRBV4-1 to TRBJ1-1; D gene uncertain. Trimming took 4 bases from V and 1 from J, leaving 16 bases between them. Germline-derived CDR1 and CDR2 are MGHRA and YSYEKL. The CDR3 sequence is 16 residues long. DNA for the CDR3: TGCGCCAGCAGCCTTGCCGAGACACCAACGAACACTGAAGCTTTCTTT. It codes for CASSLAETPTNTEAFF.

The J gene is TRBJ2-3, the V gene TRBV7-7; 11 bases align to TRBD2. The germline CDR1 and CDR2 sequences are SSHAT and FNYEAQ (reference sequence). V lost 3 bases and J lost 6; bases outside the gene matches: 5. There are 15 residues in the CDR3. CDR3 nucleotides: TGTGCCAGCAGCTTGGGACTAGCGGTGGGGGATACGCAGTATTTT. Its translation: CASSLGLAVGDTQYF.

The rearrangement uses TRBV5-1 and TRBJ1-1; D call uncertain. The CDR3 length is 14 residues. Germline CDR1 SGHRS, CDR2 YFSETQ. The V gene lost 0 bases and the J gene lost 0 bases, with 6 bases spanning the gap. The CDR3 loop is CASSLDRLNTEAFF. Here the CDR3 DNA reads TGCGCCAGCAGCTTGGACAGATTGAACACTGAAGCTTTCTTT.

V is TRBV9 and J is TRBJ1-4; tentative D call: TRBD1 (6 bases). Trimming shortened V by 0 bases and J by 8 bases, and 11 bases separated the two germline ends. In germline, CDR1 is SGDLS, CDR2 YYNGEE. The CDR3 loop spans 14 amino acids. The CDR3 coding sequence is TGTGCCAGCAGCGTAGGGCAGGGGCGGGAAAAACTGTTTTTT. Protein: CASSVGQGREKLFF.

The chain combines TRBV7-2 with TRBJ2-7; 9 bases align to TRBD1. Germline-derived CDR1 and CDR2 are SGHTA and FQGNSA. With V trimmed by 1 base and J by 3 bases, 4 bases remained unmatched. The CDR3 sequence is 15 residues long. CDR3 protein: CASSLEGTGFYEQYF. The CDR3 coding sequence is TGTGCCAGCAGCTTAGAGGGGACAGGGTTCTACGAGCAGTACTTC.

The chain joins TRBV5-1 to TRBJ2-1; 7 bases are a match to TRBD1. This CDR3 spans 13 amino acids. Germline CDR1 is SGHRS and CDR2 is YFSETQ. The ends lost 5 bases at V and 5 bases at J; junction bases unmatched: 4. The CDR3 coding sequence is TGCGCCAGCAGGGAAGGGACAGACAATGAGCAGTTCTTC. Translated: CASREGTDNEQFF.

The chain is built from TRBV7-9 and TRBJ2-7, with 7 bases aligning to TRBD1. Germline CDR1 is SEHNR and CDR2 is FQNEAQ (reference sequence). V was pared by 5 bases and J by 2 bases, with 15 bases of the junction left unmatched. The CDR3 covers 17 residues. The CDR3 sequence is CASSKPPPGQIPYEQYF. CDR3 nucleotides: TGTGCCAGCAGCAAACCACCGCCGGGACAGATACCCTACGAGCAGTACTTC.

V and J are TRBV19 and TRBJ1-6, with TRBD1 identical over 7 bases. This CDR3 has 14 amino acids. The V gene end was trimmed by 4 bases and the J gene end by 7 bases; junction bases not matched to a gene: 4. Germline CDR1 reads LNHDA; CDR2 reads SQIVND (reference sequence). The DNA for the CDR3 is TGTGCCAGTAGTAGGGGGACAGCGAATTCACCCCTCCACTTT. The encoded protein is CASSRGTANSPLHF.

The chain recombines TRBV5-1 with TRBJ2-1; possibly TRBD2 for D (5 bases). The CDR3 consists of 17 residues. The V and J ends lost 0 bases and 4 bases respectively, with 17 bases between them. CDR1 and CDR2 (germline): SGHRS, YFSETQ. CDR3 sequence (DNA): TGCGCCAGCAGCTTGGCCGGCCGGGGAAAATTGTACAATGAGCAGTTCTTC. As protein: CASSLAGRGKLYNEQFF.

The chain carries TRBV5-4 and TRBJ2-3; TRBD2 aligns across 12 bases. Germline V gene lookup returns CDR1 SGHNT and CDR2 YYREEE (reference sequence). The CDR3 consists of 16 residues. V lost 4 bases and J lost 4; bases outside the gene matches: 7. This chain's CDR3 is CASSPGLAGSADTQYF. CDR3 bases: TGTGCCAGCAGCCCAGGACTAGCGGGATCTGCAGATACGCAGTATTTT.

The chain couples TRBV11-3 to TRBJ2-7, with D unresolved. V was cut by 1 base and J by 2 bases, with 6 bases left in between. The CDR3 runs 13 residues. Germline V gives CDR1 SGHNT, CDR2 YENEEA. The CDR3 coding sequence is TGTGCCAGCAGCTTAGGACAAACCTACGAGCAGTACTTC. Residues: CASSLGQTYEQYF.